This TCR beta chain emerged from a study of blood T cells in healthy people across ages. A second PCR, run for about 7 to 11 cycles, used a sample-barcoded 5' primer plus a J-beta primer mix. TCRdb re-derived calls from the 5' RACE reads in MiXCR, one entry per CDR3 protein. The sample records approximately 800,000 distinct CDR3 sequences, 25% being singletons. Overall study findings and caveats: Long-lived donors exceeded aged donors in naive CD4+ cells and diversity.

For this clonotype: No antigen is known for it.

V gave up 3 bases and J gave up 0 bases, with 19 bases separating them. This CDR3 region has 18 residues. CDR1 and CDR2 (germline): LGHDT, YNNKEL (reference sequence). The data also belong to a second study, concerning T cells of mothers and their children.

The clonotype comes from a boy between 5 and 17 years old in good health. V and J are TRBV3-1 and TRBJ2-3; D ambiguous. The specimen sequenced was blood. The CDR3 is CASSQLVSDQASTDTQYF. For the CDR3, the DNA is TGTGCCAGCAGCCAGTTGGTATCCGACCAAGCCAGCACAGATACGCAGTATTTT.